This T cell receptor (beta chain) is drawn from a study of cytomegalovirus exposure and HLA in healthy donors. This clone has just a few counts. Its target is unknown. The CDR3 is 13 amino acids. V was trimmed by 5 bases and J by 3 bases, leaving 10 bases between them. Germline CDR1 MNHNY, CDR2 SVGAGI (reference sequence). This PCR relied on a set of 60 Vbeta primers and 13 Jbeta primers. The protocol was immunoSEQ multiplex PCR, while the TCRdb copy is restricted to in-frame clones and leaves out a portion. This sample carries some 130,000 clones, more than 9.5% of them seen once, and the ten largest clones take 1.5% to 2%. General study results and limits: Both high specificity and high sensitivity reportedly marked the classifier's diagnosis of cytomegalovirus status. Later analysis demonstrated an association between a missense DCLRE1C variant and TCR beta V- and J-gene trimming. TCR beta chains numbering more than 150 were designated cytomegalovirus-associated.

The clonotype was recovered from a man aged 45-60 years in good health and CMV-seronegative. The chain recombines TRBV6-6 with TRBJ1-1; D is undetermined. The sequencing sample was made of PBMCs. Written as DNA, the CDR3 is TGTGCCAGCAGTCGAACGAGGGACACTGAAGCTTTCTTT. Its protein product is CASSRTRDTEAFF.